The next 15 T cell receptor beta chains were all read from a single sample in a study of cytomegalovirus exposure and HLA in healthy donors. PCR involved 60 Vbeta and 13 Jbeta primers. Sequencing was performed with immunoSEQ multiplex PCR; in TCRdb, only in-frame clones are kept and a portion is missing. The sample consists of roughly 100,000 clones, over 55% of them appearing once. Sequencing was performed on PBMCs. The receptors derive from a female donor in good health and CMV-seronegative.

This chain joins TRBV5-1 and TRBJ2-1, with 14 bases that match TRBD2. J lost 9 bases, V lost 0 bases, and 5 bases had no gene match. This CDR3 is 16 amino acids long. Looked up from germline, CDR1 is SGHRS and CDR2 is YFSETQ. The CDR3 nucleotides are TGCGCCAGCAGCTTGGGACTAGCGGGAGGGCTCACTGAGCAGTTCTTC. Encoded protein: CASSLGLAGGLTEQFF.

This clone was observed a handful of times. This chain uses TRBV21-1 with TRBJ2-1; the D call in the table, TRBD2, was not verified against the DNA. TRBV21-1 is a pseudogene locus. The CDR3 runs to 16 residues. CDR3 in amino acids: CASPEEAGGHVREQFF. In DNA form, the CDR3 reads TGTGCCAGCCCCGAGGAGGCGGGAGGCCACGTGAGAGAGCAGTTCTTC.

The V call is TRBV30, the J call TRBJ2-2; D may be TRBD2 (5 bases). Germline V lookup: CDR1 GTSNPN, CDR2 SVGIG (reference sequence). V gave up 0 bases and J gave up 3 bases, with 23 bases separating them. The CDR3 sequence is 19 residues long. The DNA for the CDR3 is TGTGCCTGGAGTGTACTTAATTGGAGGTCCTACTCGGACACCGGGGAGCTGTTTTTT. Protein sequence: CAWSVLNWRSYSDTGELFF. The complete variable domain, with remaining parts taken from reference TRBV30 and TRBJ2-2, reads SQTIHQWPATLVQPVGSPLSLECTVEGTSNPNLYWYRQAAGRGLQLLFYSVGIGQISSEVPQNLSASRPQDRQFILSSKKLLLSDSGFYLCAWSVLNWRSYSDTGELFFGEGSRLTVL.

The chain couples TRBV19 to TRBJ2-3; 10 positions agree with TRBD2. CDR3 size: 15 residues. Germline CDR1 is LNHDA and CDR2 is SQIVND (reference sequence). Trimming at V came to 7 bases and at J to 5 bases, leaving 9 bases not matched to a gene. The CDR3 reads CASTPASGSRDTQYF. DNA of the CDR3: TGTGCCAGTACTCCGGCTAGCGGGAGTCGAGATACGCAGTATTTT.

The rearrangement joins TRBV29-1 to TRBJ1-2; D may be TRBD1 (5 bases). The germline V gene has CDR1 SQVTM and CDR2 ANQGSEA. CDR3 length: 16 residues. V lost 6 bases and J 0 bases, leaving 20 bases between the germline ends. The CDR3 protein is CSVEDGGYRTNYGYTF. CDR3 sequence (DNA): TGCAGCGTCGAGGATGGGGGGTACCGAACTAACTATGGCTACACCTTC.

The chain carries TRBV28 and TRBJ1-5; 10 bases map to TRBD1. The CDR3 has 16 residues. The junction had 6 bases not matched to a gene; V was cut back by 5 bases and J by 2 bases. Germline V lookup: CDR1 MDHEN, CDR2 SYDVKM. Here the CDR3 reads CASSGQGVLGNQPQHF. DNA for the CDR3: TGTGCCAGCAGTGGACAGGGGGTATTGGGCAATCAGCCCCAGCATTTT.

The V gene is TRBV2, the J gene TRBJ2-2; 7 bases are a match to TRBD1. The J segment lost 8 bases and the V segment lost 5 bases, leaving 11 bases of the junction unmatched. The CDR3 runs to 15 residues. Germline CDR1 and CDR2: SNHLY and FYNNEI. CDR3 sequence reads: CASSLDRDPVGELFF. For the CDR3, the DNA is TGTGCCAGCAGTTTAGACAGGGACCCGGTAGGGGAGCTGTTTTTT.

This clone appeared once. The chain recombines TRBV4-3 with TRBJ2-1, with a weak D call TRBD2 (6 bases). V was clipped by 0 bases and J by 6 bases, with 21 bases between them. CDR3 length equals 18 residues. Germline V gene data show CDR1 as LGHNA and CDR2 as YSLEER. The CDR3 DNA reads TGCGCCAGCAGCCAAGATCTCCCGACTAGTGCGCGGGCCAATGAGCAGTTCTTC. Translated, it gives CASSQDLPTSARANEQFF.

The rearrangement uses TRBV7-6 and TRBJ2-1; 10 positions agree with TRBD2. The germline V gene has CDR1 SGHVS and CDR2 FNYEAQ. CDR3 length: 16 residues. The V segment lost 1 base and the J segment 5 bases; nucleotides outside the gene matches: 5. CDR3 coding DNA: TGTGCCAGCAGCTTAGATTTGCTAGCGGGGGACAATGAGCAGTTCTTC. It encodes CASSLDLLAGDNEQFF.

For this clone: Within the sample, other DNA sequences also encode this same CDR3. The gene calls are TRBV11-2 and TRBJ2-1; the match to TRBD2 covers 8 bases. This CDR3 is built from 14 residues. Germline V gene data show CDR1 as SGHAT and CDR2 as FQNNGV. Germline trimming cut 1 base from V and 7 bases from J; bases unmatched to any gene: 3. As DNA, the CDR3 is TGTGCCAGCAGCTTAGCGGGAGGGGGGAATGAGCAGTTCTTC. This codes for CASSLAGGGNEQFF.

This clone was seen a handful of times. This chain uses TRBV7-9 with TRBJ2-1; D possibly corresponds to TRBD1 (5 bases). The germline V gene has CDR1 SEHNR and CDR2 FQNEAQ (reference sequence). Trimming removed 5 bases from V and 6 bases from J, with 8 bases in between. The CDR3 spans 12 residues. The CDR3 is CASSPDSNEQFF. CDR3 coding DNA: TGTGCCAGCAGCCCCGACAGCAATGAGCAGTTCTTC.

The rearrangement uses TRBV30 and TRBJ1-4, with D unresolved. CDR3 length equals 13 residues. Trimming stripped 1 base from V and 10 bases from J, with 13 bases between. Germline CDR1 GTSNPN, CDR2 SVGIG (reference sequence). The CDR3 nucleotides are TGTGCCTGGAGTGAAGGCTCCCGGGGAAAACTGTTTTTT. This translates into CAWSEGSRGKLFF.

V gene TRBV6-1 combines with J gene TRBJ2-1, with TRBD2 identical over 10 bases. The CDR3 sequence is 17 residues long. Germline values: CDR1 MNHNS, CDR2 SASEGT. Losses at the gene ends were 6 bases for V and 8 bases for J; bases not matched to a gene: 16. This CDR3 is CASREYIIAGGRDEQFF. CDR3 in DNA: TGTGCCAGCAGGGAATACATAATAGCGGGAGGAAGAGATGAGCAGTTCTTC.

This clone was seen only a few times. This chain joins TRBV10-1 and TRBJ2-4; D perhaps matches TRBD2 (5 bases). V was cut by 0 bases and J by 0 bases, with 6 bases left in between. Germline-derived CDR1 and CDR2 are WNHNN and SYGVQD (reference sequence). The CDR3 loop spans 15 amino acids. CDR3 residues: CASSESGEAKNIQYF. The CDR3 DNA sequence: TGCGCCAGCAGTGAGTCGGGAGAAGCCAAAAACATTCAGTACTTC.

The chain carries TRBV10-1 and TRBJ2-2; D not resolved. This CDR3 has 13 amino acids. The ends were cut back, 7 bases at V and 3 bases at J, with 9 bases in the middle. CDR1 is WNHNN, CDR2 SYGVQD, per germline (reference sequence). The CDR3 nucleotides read TGCGCCAGCATGTCTGTTGACACCGGGGAGCTGTTTTTT. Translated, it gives CASMSVDTGELFF.